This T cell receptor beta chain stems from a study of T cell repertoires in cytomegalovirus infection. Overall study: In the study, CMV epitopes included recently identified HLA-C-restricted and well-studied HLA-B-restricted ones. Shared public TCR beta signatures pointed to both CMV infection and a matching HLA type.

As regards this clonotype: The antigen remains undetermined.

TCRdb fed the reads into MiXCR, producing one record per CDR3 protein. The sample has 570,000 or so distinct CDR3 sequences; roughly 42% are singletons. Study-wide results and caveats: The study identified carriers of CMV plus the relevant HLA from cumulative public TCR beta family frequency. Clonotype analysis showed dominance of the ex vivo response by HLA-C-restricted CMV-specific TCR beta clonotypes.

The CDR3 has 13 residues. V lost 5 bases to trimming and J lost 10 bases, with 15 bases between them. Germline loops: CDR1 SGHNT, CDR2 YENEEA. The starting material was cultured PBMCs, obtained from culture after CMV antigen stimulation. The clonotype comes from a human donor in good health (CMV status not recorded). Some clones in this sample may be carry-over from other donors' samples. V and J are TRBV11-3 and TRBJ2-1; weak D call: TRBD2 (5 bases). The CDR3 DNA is TGTGCCAGCAGCCCCCCCGCCCGCGGGGAGCAGTTCTTC. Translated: CASSPPARGEQFF. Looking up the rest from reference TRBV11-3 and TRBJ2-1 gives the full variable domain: EAGVVQSPRYKIIEKKQPVAFWCNPISGHNTLYWYLQNLGQGPELLIRYENEEAVDDSQLPKDRFSAERLKGVDSTLKIQPAELGDSAVYLCASSPPARGEQFFGPGTRLTVL.